Listed below are T cell receptor beta chains from one sample, sequenced in a study of cytomegalovirus exposure and HLA in healthy donors. TCRdb's table, derived via immunoSEQ multiplex PCR, lists solely in-frame clones and lacks some. The table lists about 120,000 clones, around 81% of them singletons. The sample taken for sequencing was PBMCs. These receptors were taken from a female donor in good health and CMV-seronegative. CDR3s include the opening cysteine and the closing phenylalanine or tryptophan. A D gene is named only where the DNA matches it firmly. Not all rows give a size; the values are once, few, many and, for expanded clones, a class.

j_gene,abundance,d_gene,v_gene,CDR3nt,CDR3aa
TRBJ1-6,.,TRBD1,TRBV7-3,TGTGCCAGCAGAGGACAGGGGAATTCACCCCTCCACTTT,CASRGQGNSPLHF
TRBJ1-5,.,.,TRBV25-1,TGTGCCAGCAGTGAGGGGCAGATTTATCAGCCCCAGCATTTT,CASSEGQIYQPQHF
TRBJ1-2,.,TRBD1,TRBV6-4,TGTGCCAGCAGTGACTCGAATCCGACCCACCCGGGACAGGGGGCCGAGGGCTATGGCTACACCTTC,CASSDSNPTHPGQGAEGYGYTF
TRBJ2-3,.,.,TRBV11-2,TGTGCCAGCAGCTTAGCCCGGAGCACAGATACGCAGTATTTT,CASSLARSTDTQYF
TRBJ2-5,.,.,TRBV5-1,TGCGCCAGCAGAACTGTTCCGGACAGACTACAAGAGACCCAGTACTTC,CASRTVPDRLQETQYF
TRBJ1-5,.,TRBD1,TRBV5-4,TGTGCCAGCAGCTTCAACGATTTGACAGGGGGCAATCAGCCCCAGCATTTT,CASSFNDLTGGNQPQHF
TRBJ1-6,.,TRBD1,TRBV30,TGTGCCTGGGGACAGGGCTCGGGGAATTCACCCCTCCACTTT,CAWGQGSGNSPLHF
TRBJ2-7,.,.,TRBV19,TGTGCCAGTAGGGGGCCGTGGGGTTCCGAGCAGTACTTC,CASRGPWGSEQYF
TRBJ2-1,.,TRBD2,TRBV2,TGTGCCAGCAGCCGACAGAATTCCGCCCGGGCGGGAGTCCACAATGAGCAGTTCTTC,CASSRQNSARAGVHNEQFF
TRBJ1-6,.,.,TRBV30,TGTGCCTGGACTGAGGGAAGGGATTCACCCCTCCACTTT,CAWTEGRDSPLHF
TRBJ2-6,.,.,TRBV28,TGTGCCAGCAACCCGACAGGCCTCTCCGGGGCCAACGTCCTGACTTTC,CASNPTGLSGANVLTF
TRBJ1-1,.,.,TRBV5-6,TGTGCCAGCAGCTTAAGAACGTGGCAGGGAGGAATGAACACTGAAGCCTTCTTT,CASSLRTWQGGMNTEAFF
TRBJ2-7,.,.,TRBV6-1,TGTGCCAGCAGTGAAGCTTTGGGGCGCGTTTACGAGCAGTACTTC,CASSEALGRVYEQYF
TRBJ1-2,few,.,TRBV18,TGTGCCAGCTCACCACCTTTCGAGCGGGGACACTATGGCTACACCTTC,CASSPPFERGHYGYTF
TRBJ2-5,.,TRBD2,TRBV30,TGTGCCTGGTCTAGCGGGCCCCTAGAGACCCAGTACTTC,CAWSSGPLETQYF
TRBJ1-1,few,.,TRBV2,TGTGCCAGCAGCCTAGGGGGGGGCGGCACTGAAGCTTTCTTT,CASSLGGGGTEAFF
TRBJ2-5,.,TRBD1,TRBV5-1,TGCGCCAGCAGCCCGGGGGACAGGGGTCGAGTGGAGACCCAGTACTTC,CASSPGDRGRVETQYF
TRBJ2-1,.,TRBD2,TRBV16,TGTGCCAGCAGTCAAACTAGCGGGGGAGTCAATGAGCAGTTCTTC,CASSQTSGGVNEQFF
TRBJ1-2,.,.,TRBV7-9,TGTGCCAGCAGCTCCCACTCCTATGGCTACACCTTC,CASSSHSYGYTF
TRBJ2-7,.,TRBD1,TRBV10-2,TGCGCCAGCAGGAAAAACAGGGGAACCTACGAGCAGTACTTC,CASRKNRGTYEQYF
TRBJ1-1,.,TRBD1,TRBV7-3,TGTGCCAGCAGCTTAAGAGGGACAGGGACGAACACTGAAGCTTTCTTT,CASSLRGTGTNTEAFF
TRBJ1-3,.,.,TRBV6-5,TGTGCCAGCAGTTACTCGAGGGGGAAATCGGACACCATATATTTT,CASSYSRGKSDTIYF
TRBJ2-6,few,.,TRBV6-4,TGTGCCAGCAGTCCAGGGGTTGGGGCCAACGGCCTGACTTTC,CASSPGVGANGLTF
TRBJ2-1,.,.,TRBV11-1,TGTGCCAGCAGCTCACCGGGACAAGCTAATGAGCAGTTCTTC,CASSSPGQANEQFF
TRBJ2-7,few,.,TRBV5-1,TGCGCCAGCAGCTACCCGGGAGCCTACGAGCAGTACTTC,CASSYPGAYEQYF
TRBJ2-7,.,.,TRBV27,TGTGCCAGTGGCCCAGCAGGGCCCTACGAGCAGTACTTC,CASGPAGPYEQYF
TRBJ2-7,.,.,TRBV10-2,TGCGCCAGCAGTGATTTGGTCCCGTGGACAGCATCCTACGAGCAGTACTTC,CASSDLVPWTASYEQYF
TRBJ2-7,.,TRBD2,TRBV6-1,TGTGCCAGCAGTGAAGCGACTAGCGGAGCCTACGAGCAGTACTTC,CASSEATSGAYEQYF
TRBJ1-1,.,TRBD1,TRBV18,TGTGCCAGCTCACCGCGGGACAGGGTAGATCTGGCAGCTTTCTTT,CASSPRDRVDLAAFF
TRBJ1-3,.,.,TRBV14,TGTGCCAGCAGCCAGAAGGAGGGGATAGTGCGGGGAAACACCATATATTTT,CASSQKEGIVRGNTIYF
TRBJ2-1,.,TRBD2,TRBV2,TGTGCCAGCAGTGAATCCGGGGGGGCGGGGTACAATGAGCAGTTCTTC,CASSESGGAGYNEQFF
TRBJ2-7,.,TRBD1,TRBV6-6,TGTGCCAGCACTCTGGACAGGGACATCGAGCAGTACTTC,CASTLDRDIEQYF
TRBJ2-5,.,.,TRBV7-9,TGTGCCAGCAGCTTAAGGGGGAGGGCGGGAATATCGGAGACCCAGTACTTC,CASSLRGRAGISETQYF
TRBJ1-6,.,.,TRBV5-4,TGTGCCAGCAGCTTGATGCAGCGAAATAATTCACCCCTCCACTTT,CASSLMQRNNSPLHF
TRBJ2-5,.,.,TRBV5-4,TGTGCCAGCAGCTTGGGACTCAAAGAGACCCAGTACTTC,CASSLGLKETQYF
TRBJ2-1,.,.,TRBV9,TGTGCCAGCAGCGACCAGGGGCATGAGCAGTTCTTC,CASSDQGHEQFF
TRBJ2-3,.,TRBD2,TRBV11-2,TGTGCCAGCAGAACTAGCGGGGGGGTCGGAGATACGCAGTATTTT,CASRTSGGVGDTQYF
TRBJ1-1,.,.,TRBV10-2,TGCGCCAGCAGCCACCCCGGAGCGGTTAACACTGAAGCTTTCTTT,CASSHPGAVNTEAFF
TRBJ1-6,.,.,TRBV6-5,TGTGCCAGCAGTTACGAAGGGGGTTCACCCCTCCACTTT,CASSYEGGSPLHF
TRBJ1-1,.,TRBD1,TRBV27,TGTGCCAGCAGGCCCCGGGGACAGATCATGAACACTGAAGCTTTCTTT,CASRPRGQIMNTEAFF
TRBJ2-7,.,TRBD2,TRBV28,TGTGCCAGCAGGCGAGTAGCGGGAACGTCCCACGAGCAGTACTTC,CASRRVAGTSHEQYF
TRBJ2-5,once,.,TRBV2,TGTGCCAGCAGAACAGAAAAAGAGACCCAGTACTTC,CASRTEKETQYF
TRBJ2-1,.,.,TRBV25-1,TGTGCCAGCAGTGAATCGAAGAGACAGGCGTATCAGCAGTTCTTC,CASSESKRQAYQQFF
TRBJ2-6,once,.,TRBV25-1,TGTGCCACCGGATACGCTGGGGCCAACGGCCTGACTTTC,CATGYAGANGLTF
TRBJ2-3,.,TRBD2,TRBV9,TGTGCCAGCAGCGTGGGACTAGCGAGCACAGATACGCAGTATTTT,CASSVGLASTDTQYF
TRBJ2-7,once,.,TRBV2,TGTGCCAGCAGTGATTCCAGGGGTACTCGCGAGCAGTACTTC,CASSDSRGTREQYF